A selection of T cell receptor beta chains follows, all from one sample in a study of T cell changes during pregnancy in multiple sclerosis. Using immunoSEQ multiplex PCR, the repertoire was profiled, and TCRdb retains in-frame clones only, with some absent. The sample includes approximately 52,000 clones, roughly 92% seen only once; the top ten take roughly 0.23%. The sequences come from CD4+ T cells from peripheral blood mononuclear cells, collected in the third trimester of pregnancy. These receptors originate from a female donor with multiple sclerosis, enrolled in a pregnancy study. Each CDR3 is given with its conserved first and last residue. D genes are given only for firm matches. Clone size is given for some rows only: seen once, a few or many times, or a class if the clone is expanded.

size	J	D	V	CDR3	DNA
once	TRBJ1-2	TRBD1	TRBV6-5	CASSYSGQGGSRGYTF	TGTGCCAGCAGTTACTCGGGACAGGGTGGTAGTCGTGGCTACACCTTC
NA	TRBJ1-3	NA	TRBV2	CASSPVISGNTIYF	TGTGCCAGCAGTCCCGTTATCTCTGGAAACACCATATATTTT
NA	TRBJ1-2	NA	TRBV15	CATSRDFPGDYGYTF	TGTGCCACCAGCAGAGATTTCCCAGGGGACTATGGCTACACCTTC
NA	TRBJ2-7	NA	TRBV7-2	CASSLGTGRVGSGQYF	TGTGCCAGCAGCTTAGGGACAGGGAGGGTGGGAAGTGGGCAGTACTTC
NA	TRBJ1-1	NA	TRBV27	CASSYLPRGLGEAFF	TGTGCCAGCAGTTACCTACCGCGGGGGTTGGGTGAAGCTTTCTTT
once	TRBJ2-1	NA	TRBV30	CAWSDGGSYNEQFF	TGTGCCTGGAGTGACGGGGGTTCCTACAATGAGCAGTTCTTC
once	TRBJ2-7	TRBD1	TRBV6-1	CASSDAHRGSYEQYF	TGTGCCAGCAGTGACGCCCACAGGGGATCCTACGAGCAGTACTTC
NA	TRBJ2-3	TRBD2	TRBV18	CASSPIAGPSTDTQYF	TGTGCCAGCTCACCCATAGCGGGGCCCAGCACAGATACGCAGTATTTT
NA	TRBJ1-6	TRBD1	TRBV30	CAWKGTGKNSPLHF	TGTGCCTGGAAGGGGACAGGCAAAAATTCACCCCTCCACTTT
NA	TRBJ2-5	NA	TRBV10-3	CAISDPSETQYF	TGTGCCATCAGTGACCCTTCAGAGACCCAGTACTTC
NA	TRBJ1-3	TRBD1	TRBV30	CAWSGPRQGAPGNTIYF	TGTGCCTGGAGTGGCCCCCGACAGGGGGCGCCTGGAAACACCATATATTTT
NA	TRBJ1-3	NA	TRBV5-1	CASKSGRAGNTIYF	TGCGCCAGCAAATCCGGCAGGGCTGGAAACACCATATATTTT
NA	TRBJ1-3	TRBD1	TRBV4-2	CASTSGTGASGNTIYF	TGTGCCAGCACCTCCGGGACAGGGGCCTCTGGAAACACCATATATTTT
NA	TRBJ2-7	TRBD2	TRBV7-8	CASSSSGGREQYF	TGTGCCAGCAGCTCTTCGGGAGGTCGCGAGCAGTACTTC
NA	TRBJ2-3	NA	TRBV5-4	CASSLGINGADTQYF	TGTGCCAGCAGCTTAGGGATTAACGGGGCAGATACGCAGTATTTT
NA	TRBJ1-2	NA	TRBV9	CASSADSYGYTF	TGTGCCAGCAGCGCCGACAGTTATGGCTACACCTTC
NA	TRBJ2-7	NA	TRBV19	CASSRTDSPYEQYF	TGTGCCAGTAGTAGAACGGACAGCCCCTACGAGCAGTACTTC
NA	TRBJ2-2	NA	TRBV19	CASSIDSRQTYTGELFF	TGTGCCAGTAGTATAGATTCCCGGCAGACTTACACCGGGGAGCTGTTTTTT
NA	TRBJ1-2	NA	TRBV6-6	CASNQRGYGYTF	TGTGCCAGCAACCAAAGGGGGTATGGCTACACCTTC
NA	TRBJ1-1	TRBD1	TRBV6-1	CASRIQGHTEAFF	TGTGCCAGCAGGATACAGGGGCACACTGAAGCTTTCTTT
NA	TRBJ1-2	NA	TRBV15	CATSRDIPGGYGYTF	TGTGCCACCAGCAGAGATATACCCGGGGGCTATGGCTACACCTTC
NA	TRBJ2-3	TRBD1	TRBV5-1	CASSPRQGGNTDTQYF	TGCGCCAGCAGCCCTAGACAGGGGGGGAATACAGATACGCAGTATTTT
NA	TRBJ2-3	TRBD1	TRBV30	CARGQGAATDTQYF	TGTGCTAGAGGGCAGGGGGCTGCCACAGATACGCAGTATTTT
NA	TRBJ2-5	NA	TRBV4-2	CASSPRTGKETQYF	TGTGCCAGCAGCCCGAGGACGGGAAAAGAGACCCAGTACTTC
NA	TRBJ1-5	NA	TRBV7-2	CASSLVGTDQPQHF	TGTGCCAGCAGCTTAGTGGGCACCGATCAGCCCCAGCATTTT
NA	TRBJ1-4	NA	TRBV6-1	CASSLTLEKLFF	TGTGCCAGCAGTTTGACATTGGAAAAACTGTTTTTT